This T cell receptor (beta chain) was found in a study of CXCR3-negative and CXCR3-positive naive CD8 T cells. Naive cells were sorted as CD45RO-, CCR7+, CD27+ and CD95-. The study's findings and limits: CD5 surface expression was similar among naive subsets, and TCR strength was estimated by inference from TRB CDR3 properties. TRB CDR3s of CXCR3-positive naive cells were more hydrophobic than those of CXCR3-negative naive cells. Naive cells used TRBV-TRBJ genes in much the same way whether CXCR3-negative or CXCR3-positive; memory cells did not.

5' RACE with UMI labels generated the TRB cDNA libraries. From its re-call of the 5' RACE reads, TCRdb lists each CDR3 protein once, without DNA. Recorded for this sample: about 130,000 distinct CDR3 sequences. The CDR3 runs to 17 residues. CDR1 and CDR2 from the germline V gene are SNHLY and FYNNEI. Concerning this clonotype: As yet, its antigen is unknown.

The V and J genes are TRBV2 and TRBJ2-3; absent DNA, TCRdb's TRBD1 call cannot be checked. Sequencing was carried out using naive CXCR3- CD8+ T cells from blood. Subset indicated: CD45RO-CCR7+CD27+CD95- naive CD8+ T cells lacking CXCR3 (TNR3-). This receptor was obtained from a human donor in good health. Some clones in this sample may be carry-over from other donors' samples. The CDR3 reads CASSKRGDRAYSDTQYF.